This T cell receptor (beta chain) was sequenced during a study of cytomegalovirus exposure and HLA in healthy donors. Primers included in the PCR were 60 Vbeta and 13 Jbeta primers. Authors' data handling: A later analysis tallied approximately 80 million unique TCR beta chains, some 10 million of them shared. Generated by immunoSEQ multiplex PCR, the TCRdb table keeps only in-frame clones and is missing some. D and trimming were read from the DNA, whereas the V and J calls and clone size are those reported in that table. Seen in this sample are 90,000 to 100,000 clones; the ten most common clones hold around 3.4%. Trimming cost V 2 bases and J 2 bases; bases outside gene matches: 8. CDR3 length: 17 amino acids. Germline V CDR1 and CDR2: MDHEN, SYDVKM. Whole-study results and caveats: The records held CMV serostatus as the only immune exposure information.

All donors participated as healthy donors of bone marrow. About this clone: What it binds is unknown.

The sample consisted of PBMCs. This TCR was recovered from a woman in her 30s in good health and CMV-seronegative. The chain recombines TRBV28 with TRBJ2-3, with 9 bases matching TRBD1. CDR3 protein: CASSLLPGTGNTDTQYF. In nucleotides, the CDR3 is TGTGCCAGCAGTTTACTACCCGGGACAGGGAACACAGATACGCAGTATTTT.